This TCR beta chain was observed in a study of prognosis after radiotherapy for stage I lung cancer (dated by TCRdb to the early 2020s). About the study as a whole: Between early 2018 and January 2019, 20 or so stage I NSCLC patients were enrolled in Nanjing, China. This study profiled peripheral blood TCR beta repertoires from stage I NSCLC patients before and after stereotactic body radiotherapy and linked the repertoires to distant failure. Every patient was deemed medically inoperable, about a dozen because of comorbidities and over 5 because they refused surgery. After SBRT, distant metastases developed in about 20% of the 19 patients at a median of approximately 7 months, while the remaining 15 patients had no significant progression. Ages in the cohort of roughly 13 men and about six women ranged from roughly 50 to 90 years, with a median of 74. Using image-guided IMRT or VMAT, SBRT was delivered in 3 to 5 fractions at a biologically effective dose of at least 100 Gy. The study sequenced around 38 blood samples from some 20 patients, one before and one after SBRT per patient. On tumor histology, twelve patients had adenocarcinoma and several had squamous cell carcinoma. In every patient, SBRT was given without any concurrent therapy. Newly diagnosed primary stage I lung tumors occurred in approximately 15 patients, and oligometastatic NSCLC after surgical resection of the primary tumor occurred in five.

What the authors observed across the whole study: All reported P values were unadjusted for multiple comparisons. Whether the expanded TCR clones were tumor-specific was not determined. TRBV and TRBJ usage frequencies reportedly differed by metastasis status, in two V genes at baseline and in nine V and two J genes after SBRT. Unique TCR clone counts fell after SBRT (median 10,088 before versus 6,000 to 8,000 after; Wilcoxon paired P=0.011). The study was limited by the small cohort and short follow-up, and independent validation of the study findings is required. Post-SBRT Shannon entropy and its change from baseline were lower in patients who developed distant metastases; baseline Shannon entropy was not associated with metastases.

The germline V gene gives CDR1 as MDHEN and CDR2 as SYDVKM. The CDR3 starts with the cysteine, ends with the phenylalanine, and has 13 residues. Left in the record is the CDR3 DNA by itself, 39 bases read in frame from the first base. Turning to this clonotype: The clone's antigen remains unknown. One end of the junction fails to match germline, which may point to a read error.

No patient had a history of other malignancies or prior chemotherapy or radiotherapy, and all had node-negative disease on CT and PET/CT. At each of two time points, approximately 6.3 milliliters of peripheral venous blood were collected into EDTA tubes. PBMCs were isolated by Ficoll-Paque Plus density-gradient centrifugation. Immediately after collection, samples were stored at -80 degrees C until analysis. Two rounds of multiplex PCR were used to amplify the TCR beta CDR3 region from genomic DNA. The first PCR round used primers specific to each TRBV and TRBJ gene, with sequences filed in Chinese patent CN105087789A. Universal primers were used in the second round of PCR. The Roche High Pure PCR Template Preparation Kit was used to extract genomic DNA from frozen PBMCs. An Illumina HiSeq 3000 was used to sequence the libraries paired-end with 151 bp reads. In the source study's methods: Raw reads lacking the multiplex PCR primer sequences were removed with CutAdapt. PEAR was used to merge high-quality paired reads into contigs. TRB V, D and J gene segments were assigned to each contig with MiXCR by alignment to reference sequences. CDR3 sequences were clustered by base quality and sequence similarity to remove sequencing errors. Diversity was measured as Shannon entropy normalized by the natural log of productive TCR sequence number. Clonality was computed as one minus the ratio of Shannon entropy to the natural log of the number of unique clonotypes. Progression-free survival cut-offs for repertoire metrics were chosen using the Youden index of ROC curves, with analyses run in R 3.5.3. Clones were called with MiXCR by TCRdb after fastp trimmed the public reads at Q25, and only in-frame beta chains were retained. Under each unique CDR3 protein, matching rows form one entry showing the most common genes and DNA. The V and J calls come from TCRdb's annotation, not from the publication. The sample includes around 63,000 distinct CDR3 sequences, with more than 20% observed a single time. Approximately 8.3% of the sample lies in the top ten.

The rearrangement joined TRBV28 to TRBJ1-6, with the D gene not confidently named. This sample comprised PBMCs, obtained before or after stereotactic body radiation therapy (not recorded which). This TCR derives from a donor aged 50 or older with non-small cell lung cancer. The CDR3 protein is CASSTGRGSPLHF. In nucleotides, the sequence is TGTGCCAGCAGTACCGGACGGGGATCACCCCTACACTTT.